This T cell receptor beta chain emerged from a study of T cells after yellow fever vaccination. The overall study: The authors prepared low-cell-number fractions using SMART-Seq v4 Ultra Low Input. Study conclusions and caveats: After the booster, over 95% of CD4 and just over 85% of CD8 primary-response clones were re-detected.

Many counts were recorded for this clonotype. Germline CDR1 reads SGHTA; CDR2 reads FQGNSA. This CDR3 region has 11 residues. Trimming took off 1 base at V and 11 bases at J, with 8 bases between the two ends. The TCR cDNA carried a universal primer site and UMIs from 5'RACE template switching. TCRdb fed the 5' RACE reads into MiXCR, producing one record per CDR3 protein. The sample includes roughly 85,000 distinct CDR3 sequences, less than 15% of them seen just once. The input for sequencing was CD8+ T cells not binding an NS4B(214-222) dextramer, sorted from PBMCs, taken more than 20 days after the first yellow fever vaccination. The origin of this receptor is a man younger than 30 who received the YFV17D yellow fever vaccine. The genes are TRBV7-2 and TRBJ2-5; D is uncertain. Here the CDR3 reads CASSLGPFQYF. CDR3 bases: TGTGCCAGCAGCTTAGGACCTTTTCAGTACTTC.